This T cell receptor beta chain was captured by sequencing in a study of metastatic and nonmetastatic thyroid tumors. Study-level background: Where malignant and benign thyroid patients were concerned, repertoires were compared across blood and tumor or nodule tissue. General observations from the study: According to reports, the diversity of TCR beta was significantly higher in malignant thyroid tumors than in benign nodules, and this held in both blood and tumor samples.

Between the trimmed V and J ends, which lost 2 bases and 5 bases, there was a span of 3 bases. The CDR3 extends over 11 amino acids. The V gene's germline CDR1 is SGHTA and CDR2 FQGNSA. Treatment of any kind had been given to no patient before thyroid surgery. This clone was picked up many times. Its antigen is undetermined. Original processing notes: The distant-metastasis classifier for papillary thyroid cancer was built from CDR3 differences across clinicopathological groups. Through MiXCR, TCRdb re-clonotyped the PCR reads. The V and J calls and clone size come from TCRdb's table, not from the authors' own analysis. Altogether approximately 35,000 clones are present, about 15% being singletons, with the ten largest covering about 19%.

The rearrangement joins TRBV7-2 to TRBJ2-5; D is unresolved. The source is a male donor with papillary thyroid cancer or a benign thyroid nodule (not recorded which). Some clones in this sample may be carry-over from other donors' samples. Sample: blood. The DNA for the CDR3 is TGTGCCAGCAGCTTATGGGAGACCCAGTACTTC. This sequence encodes CASSLWETQYF.